Below are 30 T cell receptor beta chains sequenced from a single sample in a study of Graves' ophthalmopathy and Graves' hyperthyroidism. Amplification targeted the TCR beta CDR3 regions, with RNA transcripts as the source material. Following a first-round RT-PCR that used HTBI primers, a second-round multiplex PCR was carried out. TCRdb re-derived calls from the multiplex PCR reads in MiXCR, one entry per CDR3 protein. Among 450,000 to 600,000 distinct CDR3 sequences, less than 45% were seen once, and the ten largest hold approximately 4.1%. Material: peripheral blood or thyroid tissue (not recorded which). Receptors originate from an adult man with Graves' hyperthyroidism.

Many counts were recorded for this clonotype. J is TRBJ2-7 and V is TRBV6-5, with TRBD1 identical over 9 bases. This CDR3 has 13 amino acids. Per the germline V gene, CDR1 is MNHEY and CDR2 is SVGAGI. V lost 5 bases, J lost 9 bases, and 8 bases stayed unmatched. The CDR3 sequence: CASSAPGQGVQYF. The CDR3, as DNA: TGTGCCAGCAGTGCTCCGGGACAGGGTGTGCAGTACTTC.

This clonotype was recorded many times. The chain employs TRBV25-1 and TRBJ2-5, with TRBD1 identical over 7 bases. CDR1 and CDR2 from the germline V gene are MGHDK and SYGVNS. V trimming: 3 bases; J trimming: 1 base; junction bases outside the gene matches: 8. This CDR3 region has 16 residues. The CDR3 DNA is TGTGCCAGCAGTGACCCACGGACAGGTCCCCAAGAGACCCAGTACTTC. This gives the protein CASSDPRTGPQETQYF.

About this clonotype: This clone may be a read error of a much larger clone one base away. The rearrangement links TRBV7-9 to TRBJ2-5, with TRBD2 identical over 7 bases. There are 17 residues in the CDR3. Germline V gene sequence: CDR1 SEHNR, CDR2 FQNEAQ (reference sequence). V lost 4 bases to trimming and J lost 0 bases; unmatched junction nucleotides: 11. Here the CDR3 reads CASSSGLTGGDQETQYF. Written as DNA, the CDR3 is TGTGCCAGCAGCTCGGGACTAACGGGAGGAGACCAAGAGACCCAGTACTTC.

Many counts were recorded for this clonotype. V is TRBV12-3 or TRBV12-4 and J is TRBJ1-4; 9 bases are a match to TRBD1. J was trimmed by 7 bases and V by 4 bases; bases with no gene match: 7. CDR3 size: 15 residues. This CDR3 is CASSSGQGPGEKLFF. In nucleotides, the CDR3 is TGTGCCAGCAGTTCGGGACAGGGCCCGGGTGAAAAACTGTTTTTT.

The chain employs TRBV6-5 and TRBJ2-7, with a tentative D call TRBD1 (6 bases). Germline V CDR1 and CDR2: MNHEY, SVGAGI. The CDR3 consists of 15 residues. V shed 2 bases and J shed 4 bases, with 15 bases lying between them. The CDR3 DNA sequence: TGTGCCAGCAGTTACGGGGCAGGGGTGGAGTACGAGCAGTACTTC. It codes for CASSYGAGVEYEQYF.

This chain joins TRBV2 and TRBJ2-7, with D perhaps TRBD2 (5 bases). The CDR3 has 15 residues. Trimming took off 4 bases at V and 9 bases at J, with 22 bases between the two ends. Germline assignment: CDR1 SNHLY and CDR2 FYNNEI. CDR3 in DNA: TGTGCCAGCAGTGCTAGAGAGGACTTCTTCGGGGTGCAGTACTTC. Protein: CASSAREDFFGVQYF.

The chain carries TRBV20-1 and TRBJ2-3, with 8 bases that match TRBD1. The length of the CDR3 is 17 residues. Germline-derived CDR1 and CDR2 are DFQATT and SNEGSKA (reference sequence). Trimming at V came to 3 bases and at J to 3 bases, leaving 14 bases not matched to a gene. The CDR3 spells CSASPMMGRGHTDTQYF. CDR3 DNA: TGCAGTGCTAGCCCTATGATGGGCAGGGGGCATACAGATACGCAGTATTTT.

This clonotype was seen ten or more times. The chain employs TRBV7-9 and TRBJ1-1; TRBD1 is a possible D gene (5 bases). The germline gives CDR1 SEHNR, CDR2 FQNEAQ (reference sequence). The CDR3 covers 14 residues. V lost 4 bases, J lost 3 bases, and 12 bases lay in between. This chain's CDR3 is CASSWGVQDTEAFF. CDR3 sequence (DNA): TGTGCCAGCAGCTGGGGGGTCCAGGACACTGAAGCTTTCTTT.

The rearrangement joins TRBV11-2 to TRBJ1-5; a possible D gene is TRBD1 (6 bases). The CDR3 has 16 amino acids. V was cut by 9 bases and J by 2 bases, with 20 bases left in between. Looked up from germline, CDR1 is SGHAT and CDR2 is FQNNGV. The CDR3 loop is CASSITGARGNQPQHF. CDR3 DNA: TGTGCCAGTAGTATCACGGGGGCTCGGGGCAATCAGCCCCAGCATTTT.

Here the CDR3 reads CASSEAWVDEKLFF. Written as DNA, the CDR3 is TGTGCCAGCAGTGAAGCTTGGGTCGACGAAAAACTGTTTTTT. The chain recombines TRBV2 with TRBJ1-4; D uncertain. This CDR3 is 14 amino acids long. In germline, CDR1 is SNHLY, CDR2 FYNNEI. V dropped 0 bases and J dropped 8 bases, with 10 bases sitting between them.

The V call is TRBV5-5, the J call TRBJ2-6; D might be TRBD1 (6 bases). Germline V gene data show CDR1 as SGHKS and CDR2 as YYEKEE (reference sequence). V lost 1 base and J 1 base, leaving 9 bases between the germline ends. This CDR3 spans 16 amino acids. The DNA of the CDR3 is TGTGCCAGCAGCTTGATACAGGGTTCTGGGGCCAACGTCCTGACTTTC. Translated, it gives CASSLIQGSGANVLTF.

This clonotype was detected many times. The chain is built from TRBV29-1 and TRBJ1-2; D may be TRBD1 (5 bases). The germline V and J ends were trimmed by 3 bases and 8 bases, with 13 bases remaining between them. This CDR3 is built from 12 residues. Germline V gene sequence: CDR1 SQVTM, CDR2 ANQGSEA. In DNA, the CDR3 is TGCAGCGTTGAGCAGGGCAGGGACGGCTACACCTTC. Protein: CSVEQGRDGYTF. Full variable domain (missing parts from reference TRBV29-1 and TRBJ1-2): SAVISQKPSRDICQRGTSLTIQCQVDSQVTMMFWYRQQPGQSLTLIATANQGSEATYESGFVIDKFPISRPNLTFSTLTVSNMSPEDSSIYLCSVEQGRDGYTFGSGTRLTVV.

Many counts were recorded for this clonotype. The chain carries TRBV28 and TRBJ1-1; TRBD1 matches at 8 bases. CDR1 and CDR2 from the germline V gene are MDHEN and SYDVKM. CDR3 length: 15 amino acids. Losses at the gene ends were 3 bases for V and 4 bases for J; bases not matched to a gene: 7. The CDR3 here is CASSFRTGWITEAFF. CDR3 nucleotide sequence: TGTGCCAGCAGTTTCCGGACAGGGTGGATCACTGAAGCTTTCTTT.

The V and J genes are TRBV2 and TRBJ1-2; D is undetermined. This CDR3 is built from 14 residues. V was shortened by 8 bases and J by 8 bases, with 21 bases between the two germline ends. CDR1 and CDR2 from the germline V gene are SNHLY and FYNNEI. This CDR3 is CASLSYEQDRGYTF. The CDR3 DNA reads as TGTGCCAGCCTAAGCTACGAGCAGGATCGGGGCTACACCTTC.

A note on this clonotype: It may be a read error: a sequence one base away is much more abundant. V is TRBV7-9 and J is TRBJ2-7; a weak D match, TRBD2 (7 bases). Trimming took 7 bases from V and 6 from J, leaving 22 bases between them. CDR1 is SEHNR, CDR2 FQNEAQ, per germline (reference sequence). This CDR3 spans 15 amino acids. The chain's CDR3 is CASIQQSRGGGEQYF. CDR3 bases: TGTGCCAGCATCCAACAATCCAGGGGCGGGGGCGAGCAGTACTTC.

The chain carries TRBV7-9 and TRBJ1-2; the D gene is possibly TRBD1 (5 bases). The CDR3 spans 14 residues. Germline CDR1 is SEHNR and CDR2 is FQNEAQ (reference sequence). Trimming took 5 bases from V and 1 from J, leaving 11 bases between them. The CDR3 reads CASSPRVRNYGYTF. In DNA form, the CDR3 reads TGTGCCAGCAGCCCCAGGGTTCGTAACTATGGCTACACCTTC. Using reference TRBV7-9 and TRBJ1-2 for the parts outside the CDR3, the full variable domain is DTGVSQNPRHKITKRGQNVTFRCDPISEHNRLYWYRQTLGQGPEFLTYFQNEAQLEKSRLLSDRFSAERPKGSFSTLEIQRTEQGDSAMYLCASSPRVRNYGYTFGSGTRLTVV.

As to this clonotype: A much larger clone differs from this one at a single base, so this may be a read error. The chain couples TRBV19 to TRBJ1-4; a weak D match, TRBD1 (6 bases). Trimming cost V 4 bases and J 4 bases, with 13 bases left between them. Germline lookup yields CDR1 LNHDA and CDR2 SQIVND (reference sequence). The CDR3 sequence is 15 residues long. The CDR3 nucleotides are TGTGCCAGTAGTACGGTTACAGGGAATAATGAAAAACTGTTTTTT. The encoded protein is CASSTVTGNNEKLFF. Drawing the rest from reference TRBV19 and TRBJ1-4, the complete variable domain is DGGITQSPKYLFRKEGQNVTLSCEQNLNHDAMYWYRQDPGQGLRLIYYSQIVNDFQKGDIAEGYSVSREKKESFPLTVTSAQKNPTAFYLCASSTVTGNNEKLFFGSGTQLSVL.

A remark on this clonotype: One end of the junction varies from germline; a read error may be responsible. This chain joins TRBV10-3 and TRBJ1-1; D is undetermined. The germline gives CDR1 ENHRY, CDR2 SYGVKD. The CDR3 has 10 amino acids. In DNA, the CDR3 is TGTGCCATCAAGTCTGGGGAGATCAAGTTT. It is translated as CAIKSGEIKF.

This clonotype appeared a few times. The J gene is TRBJ1-6, the V gene TRBV6-6; 8 bases are shared with TRBD1. The junction had 11 bases not matched to a gene; V was cut back by 5 bases and J by 11 bases. CDR3 length: 15 residues. The V gene's germline CDR1 is MNHNY and CDR2 SVGAGI (reference sequence). The CDR3 sequence is CASSPPGTGRTPLHF. CDR3 DNA: TGTGCCAGCAGTCCCCCCGGGACAGGTCGAACACCCCTCCACTTT.

V is TRBV12-3 or TRBV12-4 and J is TRBJ1-1; D may be TRBD1 (5 bases). The CDR3 contains 13 residues. Trimming removed 3 bases from V and 10 bases from J, with 15 bases in between. The CDR3 DNA follows: TGTGCCAGCAGTTTCTATACGGGGCCGGGAGCTTTCTTT. Its protein is CASSFYTGPGAFF.

This clonotype was seen repeatedly, ten times or more. The V call is TRBV20-1, the J call TRBJ1-6; D gene unclear. The CDR3 covers 13 residues. The V gene lost 4 bases and the J gene lost 8 bases, with 12 bases spanning the gap. Germline CDR1 DFQATT, CDR2 SNEGSKA (reference sequence). CDR3 DNA: TGCAGTGCTATTAGCCTGCTTGATTCACCCCTCCACTTT. Its protein is CSAISLLDSPLHF.

The gene calls are TRBV11-3 and TRBJ2-7, with TRBD1 matching 7 bases. Germline lookup yields CDR1 SGHNT and CDR2 YENEEA. The junction had 10 bases not matched to a gene; V was cut back by 4 bases and J by 4 bases. CDR3 length equals 15 residues. DNA for the CDR3: TGTGCCAGCAGCTCCACTACAGGGGTCGGTTACGAGCAGTACTTC. It encodes CASSSTTGVGYEQYF.

This clonotype was counted between two and nine times. The chain uses TRBV6-1 and TRBJ1-5; 11 bases fit TRBD1. The CDR3 runs 17 residues. Trimming cost V 6 bases and J 6 bases; bases outside gene matches: 13. The germline V gene encodes CDR1 MNHNS and CDR2 SASEGT. In DNA, the CDR3 is TGTGCCAGCAGCCAAGACCTAGGACAGGGGGCGGTTCAGCCCCAGCATTTT. Protein: CASSQDLGQGAVQPQHF.

This clonotype was observed at least ten times. The gene calls are TRBV12-3 or TRBV12-4 and TRBJ2-7; D is perhaps TRBD1 (5 bases). The CDR3 covers 15 residues. Trimming left V 5 bases short and J 5 bases short, with 19 bases between. Here the CDR3 reads CASSAQFRVFNEQYF. CDR3 in DNA: TGTGCCAGCAGTGCGCAATTCAGGGTATTCAACGAGCAGTACTTC.

The chain joins TRBV7-8 to TRBJ1-1; tentative D call: TRBD1 (6 bases). This CDR3 comprises 15 residues. Germline CDR1 is SGHVS and CDR2 is FQNEAQ. V dropped 3 bases and J dropped 4 bases, with 15 bases sitting between them. The CDR3, as DNA: TGTGCCAGCAGCTTTAGGGGGGGGCCAGGCACTGAAGCTTTCTTT. Encoded protein: CASSFRGGPGTEAFF.

This chain links TRBV29-1 with TRBJ1-2; TRBD1 is a possible D gene (6 bases). The CDR3 contains 9 residues. Germline V gene sequence: CDR1 SQVTM, CDR2 ANQGSEA. The V end lost 8 bases, the J end lost 14 bases, and 15 bases lay between the germline ends. CDR3 bases: TGCAGCTTTGTGCAGGGGCAAACCTTC. It encodes CSFVQGQTF.

This CDR3 reads CASSSTPGRNTGELFF. The CDR3 DNA is TGTGCCAGCAGCTCCACGCCAGGGCGGAACACCGGGGAGCTGTTTTTT. The chain joins TRBV13 to TRBJ2-2; a weak D match, TRBD1 (5 bases). This CDR3 is 16 amino acids long. V was clipped by 4 bases and J by 1 base, with 13 bases between them. CDR1 is PRHDT, CDR2 FYEKMQ, per germline (reference sequence).

A note on this clonotype: This may stem from a read error, because a much larger clone lies one nucleotide away. The rearrangement joins TRBV4-3 to TRBJ2-5; D possibly matches TRBD1 or TRBD2 (5 bases each). Germline assignment: CDR1 LGHNA and CDR2 YSLEER. The CDR3 sequence is 17 residues long. The CDR3 region is CASSRLLQSGLGETQHF. For the CDR3, the DNA is TGCGCCAGCAGCCGACTATTACAGTCCGGGCTAGGGGAGACCCAGCACTTC.

This clonotype was found many times. Here the CDR3 reads CASSPGRRNTEAFF. CDR3 nucleotide sequence: TGTGCCAGCAGCCCGGGACGGCGGAACACTGAAGCTTTCTTT. This chain joins TRBV5-8 and TRBJ1-1; tentative D call: TRBD1 (5 bases). V was cut by 4 bases and J by 1 base, with 11 bases left in between. Germline V lookup: CDR1 SGHTS, CDR2 YDEGEE. CDR3 size: 14 residues.

The DNA for the CDR3 is TGCAGTGCTAGAAGCGGACCCAGAGACACGCAGTATTTT. Its translation: CSARSGPRDTQYF. The chain has TRBV20-1 and TRBJ2-3; D perhaps matches TRBD2 (5 bases). The CDR3 contains 13 residues. With 2 bases removed from V and 9 bases from J, the gap between germline ends came to 15 bases. Germline lookup yields CDR1 DFQATT and CDR2 SNEGSKA (reference sequence).